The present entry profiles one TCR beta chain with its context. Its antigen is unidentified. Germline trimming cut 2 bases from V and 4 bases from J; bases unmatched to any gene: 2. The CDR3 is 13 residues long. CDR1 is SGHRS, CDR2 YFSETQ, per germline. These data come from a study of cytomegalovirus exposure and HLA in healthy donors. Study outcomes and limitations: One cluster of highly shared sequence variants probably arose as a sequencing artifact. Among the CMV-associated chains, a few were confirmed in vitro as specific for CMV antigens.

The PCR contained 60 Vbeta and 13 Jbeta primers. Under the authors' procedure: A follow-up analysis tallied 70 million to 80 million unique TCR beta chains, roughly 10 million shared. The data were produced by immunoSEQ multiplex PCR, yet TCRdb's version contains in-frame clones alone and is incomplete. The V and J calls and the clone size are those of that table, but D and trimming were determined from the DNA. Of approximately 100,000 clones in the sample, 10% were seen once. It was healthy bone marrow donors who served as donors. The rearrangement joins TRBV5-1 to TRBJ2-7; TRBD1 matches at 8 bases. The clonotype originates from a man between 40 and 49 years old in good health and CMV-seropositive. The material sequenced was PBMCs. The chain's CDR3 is CASSFDRGYEQYF. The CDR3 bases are TGCGCCAGCAGCTTCGACAGGGGTTACGAGCAGTACTTC.